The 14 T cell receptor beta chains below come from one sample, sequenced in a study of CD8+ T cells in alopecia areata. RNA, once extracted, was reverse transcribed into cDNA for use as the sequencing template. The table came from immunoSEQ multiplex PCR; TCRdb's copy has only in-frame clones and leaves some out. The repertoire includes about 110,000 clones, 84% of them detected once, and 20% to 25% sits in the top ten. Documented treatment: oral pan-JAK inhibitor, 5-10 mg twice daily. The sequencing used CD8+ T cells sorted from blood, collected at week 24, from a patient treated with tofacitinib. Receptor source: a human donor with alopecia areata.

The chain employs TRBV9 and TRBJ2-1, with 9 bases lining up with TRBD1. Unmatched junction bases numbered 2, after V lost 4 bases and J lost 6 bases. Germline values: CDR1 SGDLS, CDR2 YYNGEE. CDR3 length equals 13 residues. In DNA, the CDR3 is TGTGCCAGCAGCCTGACAGGGGGCAATGAGCAGTTCTTC. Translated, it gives CASSLTGGNEQFF.

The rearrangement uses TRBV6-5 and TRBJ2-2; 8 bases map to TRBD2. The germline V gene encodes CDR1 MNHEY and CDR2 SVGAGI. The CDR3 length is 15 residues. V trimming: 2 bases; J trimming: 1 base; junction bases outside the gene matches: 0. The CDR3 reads CASSYAGGNTGELFF. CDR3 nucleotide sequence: TGTGCCAGCAGTTACGCGGGGGGGAACACCGGGGAGCTGTTTTTT.

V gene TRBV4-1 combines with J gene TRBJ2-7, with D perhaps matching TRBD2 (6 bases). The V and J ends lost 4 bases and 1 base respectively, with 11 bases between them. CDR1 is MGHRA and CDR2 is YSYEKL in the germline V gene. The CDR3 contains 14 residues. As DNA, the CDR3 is TGCGCCAGCAGCCTCCGCCGGGGGTCCTACGAGCAGTACTTC. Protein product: CASSLRRGSYEQYF.

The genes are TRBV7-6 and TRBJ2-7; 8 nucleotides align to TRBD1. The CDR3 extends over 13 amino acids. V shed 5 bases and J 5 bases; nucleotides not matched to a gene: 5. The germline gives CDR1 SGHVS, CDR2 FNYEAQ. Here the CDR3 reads CASSRGQANEQYF. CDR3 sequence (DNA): TGTGCCAGCAGCCGGGGACAGGCAAACGAGCAGTACTTC.

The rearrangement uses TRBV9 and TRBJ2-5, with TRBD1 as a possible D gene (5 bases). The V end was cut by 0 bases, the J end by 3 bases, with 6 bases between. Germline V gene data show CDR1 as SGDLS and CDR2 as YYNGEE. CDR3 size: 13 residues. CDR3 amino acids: CASSVGREETQYF. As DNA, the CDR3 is TGTGCCAGCAGCGTAGGCAGGGAAGAGACCCAGTACTTC.

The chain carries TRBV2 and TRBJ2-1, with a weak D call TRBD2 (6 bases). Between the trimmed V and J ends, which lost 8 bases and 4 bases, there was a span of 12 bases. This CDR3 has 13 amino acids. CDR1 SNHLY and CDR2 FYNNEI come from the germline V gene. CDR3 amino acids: CASHPGEYNEQFF. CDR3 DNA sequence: TGTGCCAGCCATCCGGGAGAGTACAATGAGCAGTTCTTC.

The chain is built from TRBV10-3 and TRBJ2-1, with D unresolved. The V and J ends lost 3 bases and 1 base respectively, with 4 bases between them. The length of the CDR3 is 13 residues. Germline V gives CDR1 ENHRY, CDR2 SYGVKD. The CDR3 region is CAISDDSYNEQFF. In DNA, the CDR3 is TGTGCCATCAGTGACGATTCCTACAATGAGCAGTTCTTC.

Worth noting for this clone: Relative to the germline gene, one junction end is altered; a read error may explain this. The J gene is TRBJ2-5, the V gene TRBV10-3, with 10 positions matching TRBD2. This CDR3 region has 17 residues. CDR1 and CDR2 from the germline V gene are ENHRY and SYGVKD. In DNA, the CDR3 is TGTGCCATCAGCGATTCCCTAGCGGGGGAACCGGGAGAGATCCAGTACTTC. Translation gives CAISDSLAGEPGEIQYF.

As DNA, the CDR3 is TGTGCCAGCAGCTTACCTAGCGGCACCTACGAGCAGTACTTC. Protein sequence: CASSLPSGTYEQYF. This sequence joins TRBV7-8 and TRBJ2-7; the match to TRBD2 covers 7 bases. This CDR3 is built from 14 residues. V shed 2 bases and J 2 bases; nucleotides not matched to a gene: 3. Germline lookup yields CDR1 SGHVS and CDR2 FQNEAQ.

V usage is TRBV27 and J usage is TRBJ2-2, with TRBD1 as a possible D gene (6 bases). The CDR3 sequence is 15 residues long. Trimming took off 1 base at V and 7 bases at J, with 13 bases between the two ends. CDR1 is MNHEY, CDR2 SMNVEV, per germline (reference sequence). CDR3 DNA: TGTGCCAGCAGTTTATTAACAGGGATAGGCGGGGAGCTGTTTTTT. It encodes CASSLLTGIGGELFF.

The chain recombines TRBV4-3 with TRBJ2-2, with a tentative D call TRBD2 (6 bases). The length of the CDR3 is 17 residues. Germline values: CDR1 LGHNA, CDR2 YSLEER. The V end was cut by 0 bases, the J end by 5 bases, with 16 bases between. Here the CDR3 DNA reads TGCGCCAGCAGCCAAGATCCGGTACTAGCTGGTACCGGGGAGCTGTTTTTT. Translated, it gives CASSQDPVLAGTGELFF.

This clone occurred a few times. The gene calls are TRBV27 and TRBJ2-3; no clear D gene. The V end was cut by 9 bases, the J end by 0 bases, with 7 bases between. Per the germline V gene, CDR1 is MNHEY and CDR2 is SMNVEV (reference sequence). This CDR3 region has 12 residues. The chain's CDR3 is CASQASTDTQYF. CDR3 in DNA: TGTGCCAGTCAAGCTAGCACAGATACGCAGTATTTT.

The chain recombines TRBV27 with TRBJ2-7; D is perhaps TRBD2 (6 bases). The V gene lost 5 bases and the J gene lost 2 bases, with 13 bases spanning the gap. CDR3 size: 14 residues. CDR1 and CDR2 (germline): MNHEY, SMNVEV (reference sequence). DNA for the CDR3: TGTGCCAGCAGTCTAGGGACTGCTCCCTACGAGCAGTACTTC. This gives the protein CASSLGTAPYEQYF.

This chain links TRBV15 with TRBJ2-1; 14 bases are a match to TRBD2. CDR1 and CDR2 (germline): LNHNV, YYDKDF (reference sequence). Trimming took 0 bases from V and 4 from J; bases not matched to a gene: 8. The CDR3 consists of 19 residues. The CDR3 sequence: CATSRDRGTSGGEYNEQFF. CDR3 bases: TGTGCCACCAGCAGAGATCGAGGGACTAGCGGGGGAGAGTACAATGAGCAGTTCTTC.